These 22 T cell receptor beta chains were all obtained from the same sample, sequenced in a study of T cell responses to AZD1222 COVID-19 vaccine. The data were produced by immunoSEQ multiplex PCR, yet TCRdb's version contains in-frame clones alone and is incomplete. There are about 110,000 clones in the sample; about 90% occur only once, and 6% to 7% lies in the top ten. The sequences come from peripheral blood, collected on day 0 of AZD1222 vaccination. The receptors originated from an adult in good health.

The chain employs TRBV19 and TRBJ2-4; D not resolved. The CDR3 is 15 residues long. The germline V and J ends were trimmed by 9 bases and 0 bases, with 15 bases remaining between them. Germline V lookup: CDR1 LNHDA, CDR2 SQIVND (reference sequence). This CDR3 is CASRDPGLAKNIQYF. The CDR3 DNA follows: TGTGCCAGCCGAGACCCTGGATTAGCCAAAAACATTCAGTACTTC. Combining the CDR3 with reference TRBV19 and TRBJ2-4 gives the whole variable domain DGGITQSPKYLFRKEGQNVTLSCEQNLNHDAMYWYRQDPGQGLRLIYYSQIVNDFQKGDIAEGYSVSREKKESFPLTVTSAQKNPTAFYLCASRDPGLAKNIQYFGAGTRLSVL.

The rearrangement uses TRBV29-1 and TRBJ2-7; the D call may be TRBD1 or TRBD2 (5 bases each). The CDR3 runs 14 residues. V lost 6 bases and J lost 4, with 19 bases in between. Looked up from germline, CDR1 is SQVTM and CDR2 is ANQGSEA. CDR3 sequence (DNA): TGCAGCGTAGCCCGGGACCCTAACCCTTACGAGCAGTACTTC. Protein product: CSVARDPNPYEQYF.

The chain has TRBV7-9 and TRBJ2-7; 8 nucleotides match TRBD1. CDR1 SEHNR and CDR2 FQNEAQ come from the germline V gene (reference sequence). The CDR3 is 15 residues long. V gave up 3 bases and J gave up 6 bases; unmatched junction bases: 10. As DNA, the CDR3 is TGTGCCAGCAGCTTTTGGGGCACAGGGGGTGCCGAGCAGTACTTC. Its protein product is CASSFWGTGGAEQYF.

The CDR3 protein is CASSQYASSSGNTIYF. The DNA of the CDR3 is TGCGCCAGCAGCCAATACGCTTCCTCCTCTGGAAACACCATATATTTT. The chain recombines TRBV4-3 with TRBJ1-3; D is uncertain. This CDR3 has 16 residues. Between the trimmed V and J ends, which lost 2 bases and 0 bases, there was a span of 11 bases. In germline, CDR1 is LGHNA, CDR2 YSLEER.

There are many counts of this clone. This chain connects TRBV2 to TRBJ1-5, with 8 nucleotides matching TRBD1. V was clipped by 5 bases and J by 6 bases; unmatched bases: 9. Germline CDR1 and CDR2: SNHLY and FYNNEI. This CDR3 region has 15 residues. CDR3 DNA sequence: TGTGCCAGCAGTCGCTATCAGGGGGCCCCTCAGCCCCAGCATTTT. Translated: CASSRYQGAPQPQHF. The complete variable domain, with remaining parts taken from reference TRBV2 and TRBJ1-5, reads EPEVTQTPSHQVTQMGQEVILRCVPISNHLYFYWYRQILGQKVEFLVSFYNNEISEKSEIFDDQFSVERPDGSNFTLKIRSTKLEDSAMYFCASSRYQGAPQPQHFGDGTRLSIL.

The genes are TRBV6-5 and TRBJ1-2; no firm D call. With 2 bases removed from V and 1 base from J, the gap between germline ends came to 5 bases. CDR3 length equals 13 residues. Germline V gene sequence: CDR1 MNHEY, CDR2 SVGAGI. The CDR3 nucleotides are TGTGCCAGCAGTTACGAGGGTAACTATGGCTACACCTTC. This gives the protein CASSYEGNYGYTF.

Here the CDR3 DNA reads TGTGCCAGCAGCCAAGGGGGGGGTACCTACAATGAGCAGTTCTTC. Residues: CASSQGGGTYNEQFF. The chain recombines TRBV9 with TRBJ2-1; tentative D call: TRBD2 (7 bases). Trimming removed 4 bases at V and 2 bases at J, with 13 bases between. CDR3 length: 15 residues. Germline V gives CDR1 SGDLS, CDR2 YYNGEE. Variable domain in full (rest from reference TRBV9 and TRBJ2-1): DSGVTQTPKHLITATGQRVTLRCSPRSGDLSVYWYQQSLDQGLQFLIQYYNGEERAKGNILERFSAQQFPDLHSELNLSSLELGDSALYFCASSQGGGTYNEQFFGPGTRLTVL.

The chain is built from TRBV6-5 and TRBJ1-6; D uncertain. The CDR3 is 16 residues long. Germline values: CDR1 MNHEY, CDR2 SVGAGI. V lost 0 bases to trimming and J lost 7 bases, with 13 bases between them. Here the CDR3 DNA reads TGTGCCAGCAGTTACTCGCGAGGAGCCAGGAATTCACCCCTCCACTTT. This translates into CASSYSRGARNSPLHF.

The J gene is TRBJ1-3, the V gene TRBV18, with D unclear. Germline V lookup: CDR1 KGHSH, CDR2 LQKENI. The CDR3 has 17 residues. Trimming removed 0 bases at V and 0 bases at J, with 12 bases between. The CDR3 bases are TGTGCCAGCTCACCACCCGCTTACCCTCACTCTGGAAACACCATATATTTT. Its translation: CASSPPAYPHSGNTIYF.

This clone has more than one count but fewer than ten. The genes are TRBV19 and TRBJ1-4; the D is unclear. V was cut by 3 bases and J by 8 bases, with 7 bases left in between. This CDR3 has 12 amino acids. From germline, CDR1 is LNHDA and CDR2 SQIVND (reference sequence). The CDR3 DNA reads TGTGCCAGTAGTATTGAAAGGGAAAAACTGTTTTTT. Protein product: CASSIEREKLFF.

The J gene is TRBJ1-4, the V gene TRBV28; 8 bases agree with TRBD1. The V gene's germline CDR1 is MDHEN and CDR2 SYDVKM. This CDR3 region has 13 residues. The trim removed 7 bases at V and 8 bases at J, leaving 6 bases unmatched. The CDR3 DNA reads as TGTGCCAGCATATCAGGGGGCAGCGAAAAACTGTTTTTT. It is translated as CASISGGSEKLFF.

J is TRBJ2-2 and V is TRBV18, with 8 positions matching TRBD1. The CDR3 extends over 17 amino acids. Per germline, CDR1 KGHSH and CDR2 LQKENI. The junction had 8 bases not matched to a gene; V was cut back by 3 bases and J by 2 bases. CDR3: CASSPSRTGQNTGELFF. The CDR3 DNA is TGTGCCAGCTCACCGTCCAGGACAGGGCAAAACACCGGGGAGCTGTTTTTT.

The table lists this clone with a count of one. The V and J genes are TRBV5-1 and TRBJ1-1; 8 bases agree with TRBD1. V shed 4 bases and J 8 bases; nucleotides not matched to a gene: 10. Germline CDR1 reads SGHRS; CDR2 reads YFSETQ. The CDR3 totals 14 residues. DNA of the CDR3: TGCGCCAGCAGCCCCCTCGGACAGGGAGGGGAAGCTTTCTTT. The encoded protein is CASSPLGQGGEAFF. Full variable domain (missing parts from reference TRBV5-1 and TRBJ1-1): KAGVTQTPRYLIKTRGQQVTLSCSPISGHRSVSWYQQTPGQGLQFLFEYFSETQRNKGNFPGRFSGRQFSNSRSEMNVSTLELGDSALYLCASSPLGQGGEAFFGQGTRLTVV.

V and J are TRBV2 and TRBJ1-5; 7 bases are shared with TRBD1. This CDR3 is built from 15 residues. V shed 4 bases and J 5 bases; nucleotides not matched to a gene: 8. The V gene's germline CDR1 is SNHLY and CDR2 FYNNEI. CDR3 residues: CASSVLGGFDQPQHF. CDR3 DNA: TGTGCCAGCAGTGTTTTAGGGGGCTTTGATCAGCCCCAGCATTTT.

The chain links TRBV4-3 to TRBJ2-1; D not resolved. V dropped 3 bases and J dropped 5 bases, with 14 bases sitting between them. The CDR3 runs to 15 residues. Germline lookup yields CDR1 LGHNA and CDR2 YSLEER. The CDR3 spells CASSQAGVPNNEQFF. CDR3 in DNA: TGCGCCAGCAGCCAGGCAGGCGTCCCTAACAATGAGCAGTTCTTC.

V usage is TRBV28 and J usage is TRBJ2-3; possible D gene TRBD2, 5 bases. Trimming cost V 4 bases and J 1 base, with 12 bases left between them. Germline CDR1 and CDR2: MDHEN and SYDVKM. The CDR3 is made up of 15 amino acids. This chain's CDR3 is CASSSEGSGTDTQYF. In DNA, the CDR3 is TGTGCCAGCAGTTCCGAGGGCTCTGGCACAGATACGCAGTATTTT.

This clone turned up a few times. The chain employs TRBV28 and TRBJ1-1; D unclear. The V gene's germline CDR1 is MDHEN and CDR2 SYDVKM. This CDR3 contains 12 residues. V was clipped by 6 bases and J by 5 bases, with 10 bases between them. CDR3 sequence: CASSSIRTEAFF. CDR3 sequence (DNA): TGTGCCAGCAGCTCAATTAGAACTGAAGCTTTCTTT.

The rearrangement uses TRBV28 and TRBJ2-2; no clear D gene. The CDR3 runs to 12 residues. V was shortened by 3 bases and J by 8 bases, with 7 bases between the two germline ends. Germline-derived CDR1 and CDR2 are MDHEN and SYDVKM. The CDR3 here is CASSLNWGELFF. Here the CDR3 DNA reads TGTGCCAGCAGTTTGAATTGGGGGGAGCTGTTTTTT.

V gene TRBV5-1 combines with J gene TRBJ2-6; maybe TRBD1 (6 bases). Germline V CDR1 and CDR2: SGHRS, YFSETQ. Trimming removed 4 bases at V and 0 bases at J, with 11 bases between. The CDR3 length is 16 residues. The CDR3 bases are TGCGCCAGCAGCCCTGGACAGAACTCTGGGGCCAACGTCCTGACTTTC. This encodes CASSPGQNSGANVLTF.

The chain uses TRBV7-2 and TRBJ1-5, with TRBD1 matching 11 bases. After removal of 1 base from V and 5 bases from J, the junction contained 4 bases not matched to a gene. This CDR3 has 16 residues. CDR1 SGHTA and CDR2 FQGNSA come from the germline V gene. The CDR3 loop reads CASSLVLGQGDQPQHF. The CDR3 bases are TGTGCCAGCAGCTTAGTGCTGGGACAGGGGGATCAGCCCCAGCATTTT. Using reference TRBV7-2 and TRBJ1-5 for the parts outside the CDR3, the full variable domain is GAGVSQSPSNKVTEKGKDVELRCDPISGHTALYWYRQSLGQGLEFLIYFQGNSAPDKSGLPSDRFSAERTGGSVSTLTIQRTQQEDSAVYLCASSLVLGQGDQPQHFGDGTRLSIL.

V usage is TRBV6-2 or TRBV6-3 and J usage is TRBJ2-3, with D uncertain. V was cut by 5 bases and J by 4 bases, with 10 bases left in between. There are 13 residues in the CDR3. Germline V lookup: CDR1 MNHEY, CDR2 SVGEGT. DNA for the CDR3: TGTGCCAGCAGTAGCGTGAACGCAGATACGCAGTATTTT. Residues: CASSSVNADTQYF.

This chain joins TRBV9 and TRBJ2-3, with 8 bases aligning to TRBD2. V trimming: 5 bases; J trimming: 2 bases; junction bases outside the gene matches: 4. This CDR3 is built from 14 residues. Germline values: CDR1 SGDLS, CDR2 YYNGEE. The CDR3 nucleotides are TGTGCCAGCAGACCGGGAGGGAACACAGATACGCAGTATTTT. This sequence encodes CASRPGGNTDTQYF.